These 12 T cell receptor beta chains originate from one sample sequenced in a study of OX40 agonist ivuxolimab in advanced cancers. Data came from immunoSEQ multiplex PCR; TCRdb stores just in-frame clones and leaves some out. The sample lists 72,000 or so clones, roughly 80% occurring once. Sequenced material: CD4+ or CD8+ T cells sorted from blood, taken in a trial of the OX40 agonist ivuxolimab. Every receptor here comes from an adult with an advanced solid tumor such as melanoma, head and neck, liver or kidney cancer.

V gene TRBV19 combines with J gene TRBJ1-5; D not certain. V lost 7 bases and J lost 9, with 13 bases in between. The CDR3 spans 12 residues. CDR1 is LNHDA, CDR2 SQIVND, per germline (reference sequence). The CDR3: CASKGGEGPQHF. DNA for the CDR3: TGTGCCAGTAAGGGAGGAGAAGGGCCCCAGCATTTT.

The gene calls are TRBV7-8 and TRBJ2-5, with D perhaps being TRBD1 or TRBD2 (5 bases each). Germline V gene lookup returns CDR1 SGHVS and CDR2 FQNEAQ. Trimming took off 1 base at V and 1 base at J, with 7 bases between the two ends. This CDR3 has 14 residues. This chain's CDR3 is CASSLGGTQETQYF. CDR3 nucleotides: TGTGCCAGCAGCTTAGGAGGGACCCAAGAGACCCAGTACTTC.

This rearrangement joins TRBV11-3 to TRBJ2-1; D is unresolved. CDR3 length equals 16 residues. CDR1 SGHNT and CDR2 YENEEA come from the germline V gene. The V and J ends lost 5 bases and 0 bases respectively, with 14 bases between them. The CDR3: CASSGGYSSSYNEQFF. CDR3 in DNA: TGTGCCAGCAGCGGCGGTTATTCGAGCTCCTACAATGAGCAGTTCTTC.

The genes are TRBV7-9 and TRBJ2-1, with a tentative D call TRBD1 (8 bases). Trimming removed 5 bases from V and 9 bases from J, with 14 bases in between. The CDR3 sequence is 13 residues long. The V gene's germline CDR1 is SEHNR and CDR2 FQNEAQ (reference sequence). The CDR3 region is CASSPQGGSEQFF. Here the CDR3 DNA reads TGTGCCAGCAGCCCACAGGGGGGGAGTGAGCAGTTCTTC. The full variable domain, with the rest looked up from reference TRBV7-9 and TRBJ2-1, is DTGVSQNPRHKITKRGQNVTFRCDPISEHNRLYWYRQTLGQGPEFLTYFQNEAQLEKSRLLSDRFSAERPKGSFSTLEIQRTEQGDSAMYLCASSPQGGSEQFFGPGTRLTVL.

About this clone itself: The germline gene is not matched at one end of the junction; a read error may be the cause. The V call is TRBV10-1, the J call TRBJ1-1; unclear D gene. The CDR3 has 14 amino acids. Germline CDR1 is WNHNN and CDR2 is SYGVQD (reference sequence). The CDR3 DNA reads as TGCGCCAGCAGTGATGGTAGCGTGAAGACTGAAGCTTTCTTT. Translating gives CASSDGSVKTEAFF.

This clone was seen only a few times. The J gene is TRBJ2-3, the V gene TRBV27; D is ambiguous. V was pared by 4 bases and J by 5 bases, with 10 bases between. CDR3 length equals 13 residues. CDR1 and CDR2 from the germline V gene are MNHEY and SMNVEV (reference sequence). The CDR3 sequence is CASSYRAVDTQYF. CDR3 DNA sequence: TGTGCCAGCAGTTACCGGGCCGTAGATACGCAGTATTTT.

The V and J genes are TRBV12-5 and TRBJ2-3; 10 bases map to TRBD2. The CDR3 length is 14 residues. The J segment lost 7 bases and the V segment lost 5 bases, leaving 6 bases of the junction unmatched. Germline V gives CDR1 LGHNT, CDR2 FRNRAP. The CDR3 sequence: CASGDGLAENTQYF. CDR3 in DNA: TGTGCTAGTGGTGATGGACTAGCGGAGAATACGCAGTATTTT.

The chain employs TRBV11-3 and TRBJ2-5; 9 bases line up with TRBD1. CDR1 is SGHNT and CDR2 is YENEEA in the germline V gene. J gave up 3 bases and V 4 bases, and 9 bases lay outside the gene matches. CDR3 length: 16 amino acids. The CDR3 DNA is TGTGCCAGCAGCTCGCCCCGGGACAGGGTTAAAGAGACCCAGTACTTC. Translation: CASSSPRDRVKETQYF.

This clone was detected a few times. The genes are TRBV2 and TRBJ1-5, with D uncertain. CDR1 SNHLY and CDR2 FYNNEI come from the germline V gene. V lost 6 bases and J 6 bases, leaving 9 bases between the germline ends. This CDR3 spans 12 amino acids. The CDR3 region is CASSQQAQPQHF. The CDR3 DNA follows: TGTGCCAGCAGCCAACAAGCTCAGCCCCAGCATTTT.

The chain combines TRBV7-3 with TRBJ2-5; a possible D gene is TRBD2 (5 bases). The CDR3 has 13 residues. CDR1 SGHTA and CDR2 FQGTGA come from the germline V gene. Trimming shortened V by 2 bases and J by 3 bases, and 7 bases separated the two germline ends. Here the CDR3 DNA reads TGTGCCAGCAGCTTAGTCGGGGAAGAGACCCAGTACTTC. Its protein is CASSLVGEETQYF.

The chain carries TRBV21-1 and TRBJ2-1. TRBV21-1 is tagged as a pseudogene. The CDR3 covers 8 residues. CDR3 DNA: TGTGCCAGCAGCCAGACGTTCTTC. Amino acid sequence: CASSQTFF.

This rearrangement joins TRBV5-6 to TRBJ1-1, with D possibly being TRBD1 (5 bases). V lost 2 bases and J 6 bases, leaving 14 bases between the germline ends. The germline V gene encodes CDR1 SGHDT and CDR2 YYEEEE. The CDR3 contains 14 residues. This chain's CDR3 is CASSFFRAGAEAFF. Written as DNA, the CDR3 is TGTGCCAGCAGCTTCTTCAGGGCGGGCGCTGAAGCTTTCTTT.